The T cell receptor (beta chain) described here comes from a study of T cells after yellow fever vaccination. Across the whole study: Researchers used SMART-Seq v4 Ultra Low Input to prepare fractions that had low cell numbers.

For this clonotype: Its antigen remains unknown.

The V gene end was trimmed by 2 bases and the J gene end by 9 bases; junction bases not matched to a gene: 8. Germline CDR1 ENHRY, CDR2 SYGVKD. The CDR3 contains 15 residues. The authors made TCR cDNA by 5'RACE template switching, adding a universal primer site and UMIs. TCRdb passed the 5' RACE reads through MiXCR, listing each CDR3 protein once. This sample has about 230,000 distinct CDR3 sequences, with 6.5% to 7.5% found just once. Whole-study results and caveats: Booster samples showed a return of most primary-vaccination clones (roughly 96% CD4, approximately 88% CD8). Weaker, the secondary response peaked sooner, at day 5 versus 15.

This clonotype originated in a young man who received the YFV17D yellow fever vaccine. Sequenced here: CD4+ T cells sorted from PBMCs, sampled on the day of the yellow fever booster vaccination. The rearrangement links TRBV10-3 to TRBJ2-1, with 9 nucleotides matching TRBD2. This chain's CDR3 is CAISEGAGGLAEQFF. The CDR3 region has the DNA TGTGCCATCAGTGAGGGAGCGGGGGGACTGGCTGAGCAGTTCTTC.